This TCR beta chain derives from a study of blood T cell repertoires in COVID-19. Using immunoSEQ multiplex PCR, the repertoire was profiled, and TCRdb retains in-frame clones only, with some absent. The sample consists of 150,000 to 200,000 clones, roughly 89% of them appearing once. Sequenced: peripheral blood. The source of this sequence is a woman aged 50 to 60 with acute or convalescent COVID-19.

The CDR3 DNA reads as TGTGCCAGCAGCTCCCTGGGCGGCTACACCTTC. As protein: CASSSLGGYTF. This chain joins TRBV6-2 or TRBV6-3 and TRBJ1-2; D is ambiguous. The V end lost 6 bases, the J end lost 8 bases, and 10 bases lay between the germline ends. CDR1 MNHEY and CDR2 SVGEGT come from the germline V gene. The length of the CDR3 is 11 residues.